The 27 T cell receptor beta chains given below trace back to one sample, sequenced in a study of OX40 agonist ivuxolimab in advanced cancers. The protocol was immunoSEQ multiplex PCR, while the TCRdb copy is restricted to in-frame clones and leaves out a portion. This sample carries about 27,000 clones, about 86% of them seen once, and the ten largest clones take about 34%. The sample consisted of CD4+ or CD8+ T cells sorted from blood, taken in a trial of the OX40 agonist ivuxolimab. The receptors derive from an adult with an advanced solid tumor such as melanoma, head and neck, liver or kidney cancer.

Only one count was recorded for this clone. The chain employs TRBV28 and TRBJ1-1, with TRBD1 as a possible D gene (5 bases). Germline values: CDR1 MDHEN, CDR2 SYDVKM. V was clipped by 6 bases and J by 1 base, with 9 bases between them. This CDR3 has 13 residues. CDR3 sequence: CASRPGGNTEAFF. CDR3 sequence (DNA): TGTGCCAGCAGACCGGGGGGGAACACTGAAGCTTTCTTT.

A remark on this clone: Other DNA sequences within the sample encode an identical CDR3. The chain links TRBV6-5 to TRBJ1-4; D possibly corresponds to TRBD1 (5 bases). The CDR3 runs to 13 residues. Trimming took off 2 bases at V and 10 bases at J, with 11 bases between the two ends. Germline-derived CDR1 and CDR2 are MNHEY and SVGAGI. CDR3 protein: CASSYTSGGKLFF. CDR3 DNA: TGTGCCAGCAGTTACACTTCGGGGGGAAAACTGTTTTTT.

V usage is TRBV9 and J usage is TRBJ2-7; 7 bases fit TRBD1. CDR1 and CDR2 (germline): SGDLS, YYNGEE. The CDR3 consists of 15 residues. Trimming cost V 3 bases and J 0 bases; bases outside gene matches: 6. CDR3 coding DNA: TGTGCCAGCAGCGATCCCAGGGACAGCTCCTACGAGCAGTACTTC. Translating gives CASSDPRDSSYEQYF.

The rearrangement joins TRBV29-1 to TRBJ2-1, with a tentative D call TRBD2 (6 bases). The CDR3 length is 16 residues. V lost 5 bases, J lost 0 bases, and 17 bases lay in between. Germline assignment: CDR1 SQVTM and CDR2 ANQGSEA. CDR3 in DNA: TGCAGCGTTCACGACAGCCGGGAGAGCTCCTACAATGAGCAGTTCTTC. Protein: CSVHDSRESSYNEQFF.

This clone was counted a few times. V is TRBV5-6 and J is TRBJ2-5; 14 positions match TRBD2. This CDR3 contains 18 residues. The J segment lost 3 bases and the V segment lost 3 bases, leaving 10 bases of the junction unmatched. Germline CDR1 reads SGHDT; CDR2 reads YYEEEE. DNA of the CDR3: TGTGCCAGCAGCTCTACCGGGACTAGCGGGAGTTGGGAAGAGACCCAGTACTTC. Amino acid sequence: CASSSTGTSGSWEETQYF.

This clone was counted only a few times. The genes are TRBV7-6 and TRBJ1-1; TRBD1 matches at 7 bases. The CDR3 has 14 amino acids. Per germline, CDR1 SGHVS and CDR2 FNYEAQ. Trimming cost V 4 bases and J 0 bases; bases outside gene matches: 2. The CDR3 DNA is TGTGCCAGCAGCTCGACAGGGTTGAACACTGAAGCTTTCTTT. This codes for CASSSTGLNTEAFF.

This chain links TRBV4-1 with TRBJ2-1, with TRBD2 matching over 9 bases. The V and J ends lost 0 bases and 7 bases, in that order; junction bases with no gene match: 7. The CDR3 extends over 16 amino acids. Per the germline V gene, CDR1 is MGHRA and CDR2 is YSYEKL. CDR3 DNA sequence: TGCGCCAGCAGCCAAGAGCGGGGGGGCCTTAGTAATGAGCAGTTCTTC. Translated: CASSQERGGLSNEQFF.

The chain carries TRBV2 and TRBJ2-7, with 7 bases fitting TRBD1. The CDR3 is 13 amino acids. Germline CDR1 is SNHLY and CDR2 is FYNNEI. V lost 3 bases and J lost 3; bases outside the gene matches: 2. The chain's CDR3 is CASSDGTDYEQYF. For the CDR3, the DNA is TGTGCCAGCAGTGACGGGACAGACTACGAGCAGTACTTC.

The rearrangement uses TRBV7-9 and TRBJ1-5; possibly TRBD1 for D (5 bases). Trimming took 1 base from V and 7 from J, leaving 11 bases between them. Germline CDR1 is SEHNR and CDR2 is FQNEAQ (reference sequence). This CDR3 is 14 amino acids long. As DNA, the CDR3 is TGTGCCAGCAGCTTAGGGGGCGGTCCGCAGCCCCAGCATTTT. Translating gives CASSLGGGPQPQHF.

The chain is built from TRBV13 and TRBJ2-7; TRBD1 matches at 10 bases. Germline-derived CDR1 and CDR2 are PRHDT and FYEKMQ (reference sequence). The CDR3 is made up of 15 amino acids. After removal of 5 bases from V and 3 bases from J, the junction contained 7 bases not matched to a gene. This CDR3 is CASSASGTGVYEQYF. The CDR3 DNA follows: TGTGCCAGCAGCGCCTCCGGGACAGGGGTCTACGAGCAGTACTTC.

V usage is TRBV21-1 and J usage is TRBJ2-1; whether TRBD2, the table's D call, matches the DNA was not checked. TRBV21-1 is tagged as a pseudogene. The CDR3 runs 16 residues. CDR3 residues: CASPPRRECSYNEQFF. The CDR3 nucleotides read TGTGCCAGCCCACCCAGGCGGGAGTGTTCCTACAATGAGCAGTTCTTC.

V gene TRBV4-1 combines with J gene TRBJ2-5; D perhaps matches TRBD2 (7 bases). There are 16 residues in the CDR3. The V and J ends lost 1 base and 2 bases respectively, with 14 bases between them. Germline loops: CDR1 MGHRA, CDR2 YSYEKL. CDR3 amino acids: CASSQVRGAVQETQYF. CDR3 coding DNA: TGCGCCAGCAGCCAAGTTCGGGGGGCAGTACAAGAGACCCAGTACTTC.

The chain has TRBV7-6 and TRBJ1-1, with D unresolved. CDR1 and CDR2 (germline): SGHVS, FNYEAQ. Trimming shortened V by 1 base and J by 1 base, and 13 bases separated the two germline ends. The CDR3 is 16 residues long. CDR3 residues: CASSLDSGFGNTEAFF. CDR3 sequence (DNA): TGTGCCAGCAGCTTAGACTCGGGCTTTGGGAACACTGAAGCTTTCTTT.

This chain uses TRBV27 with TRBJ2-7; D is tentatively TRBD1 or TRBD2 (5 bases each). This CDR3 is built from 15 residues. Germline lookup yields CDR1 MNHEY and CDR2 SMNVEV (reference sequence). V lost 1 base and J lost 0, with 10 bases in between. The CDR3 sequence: CASSLLSGSSYEQYF. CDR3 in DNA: TGTGCCAGCAGTTTATTATCAGGGAGCTCCTACGAGCAGTACTTC.

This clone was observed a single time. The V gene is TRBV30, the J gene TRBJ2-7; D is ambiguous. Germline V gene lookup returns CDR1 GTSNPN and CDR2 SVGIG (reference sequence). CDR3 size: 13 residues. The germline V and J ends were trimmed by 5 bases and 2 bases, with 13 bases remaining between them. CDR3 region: CAWLGRPPYEQYF. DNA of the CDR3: TGTGCCTGGCTTGGCAGGCCGCCCTACGAGCAGTACTTC.

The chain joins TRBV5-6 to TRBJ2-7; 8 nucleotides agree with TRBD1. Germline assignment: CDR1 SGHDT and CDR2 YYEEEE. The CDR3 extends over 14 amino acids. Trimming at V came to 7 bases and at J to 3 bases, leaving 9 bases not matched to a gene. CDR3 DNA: TGTGCCAGCCCCCGCAGGACAGGGTTCTACGAGCAGTACTTC. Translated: CASPRRTGFYEQYF. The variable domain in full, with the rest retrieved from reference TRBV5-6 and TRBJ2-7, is DAGVTQSPTHLIKTRGQQVTLRCSPKSGHDTVSWYQQALGQGPQFIFQYYEEEERQRGNFPDRFSGHQFPNYSSELNVNALLLGDSALYLCASPRRTGFYEQYFGPGTRLTVT.

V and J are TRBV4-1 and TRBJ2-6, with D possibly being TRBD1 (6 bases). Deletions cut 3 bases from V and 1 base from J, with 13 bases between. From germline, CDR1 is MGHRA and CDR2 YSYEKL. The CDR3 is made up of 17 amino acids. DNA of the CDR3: TGCGCCAGCAGCCAGGGGGCTTTTGGATCTGGGGCCAACGTCCTGACTTTC. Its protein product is CASSQGAFGSGANVLTF.

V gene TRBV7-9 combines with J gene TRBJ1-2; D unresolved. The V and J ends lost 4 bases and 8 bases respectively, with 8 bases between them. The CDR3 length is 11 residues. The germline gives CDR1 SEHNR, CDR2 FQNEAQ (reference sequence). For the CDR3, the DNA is TGTGCCAGCAGCTGGGCGTGGGGCTACACCTTC. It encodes CASSWAWGYTF.

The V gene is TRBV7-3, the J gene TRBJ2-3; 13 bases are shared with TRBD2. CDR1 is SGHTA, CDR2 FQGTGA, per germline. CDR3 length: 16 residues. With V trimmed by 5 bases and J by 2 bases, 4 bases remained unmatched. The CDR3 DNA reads TGTGCCAGCAGCCCCGGGACTAGCGGGGACACAGATACGCAGTATTTT. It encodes CASSPGTSGDTDTQYF.

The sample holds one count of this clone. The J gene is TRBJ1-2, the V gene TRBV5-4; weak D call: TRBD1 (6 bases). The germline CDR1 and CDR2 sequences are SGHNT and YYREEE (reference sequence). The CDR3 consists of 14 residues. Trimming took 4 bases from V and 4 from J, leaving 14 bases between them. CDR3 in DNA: TGTGCCAGCAGCACCACACAGGGTAGCTATGGCTACACCTTC. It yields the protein CASSTTQGSYGYTF.

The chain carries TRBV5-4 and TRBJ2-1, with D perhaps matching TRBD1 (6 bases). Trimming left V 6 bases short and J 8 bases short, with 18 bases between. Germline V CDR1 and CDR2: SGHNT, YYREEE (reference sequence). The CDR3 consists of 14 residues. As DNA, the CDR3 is TGTGCCAGCACTAGAAACAGGGAGATGGATGAGCAGTTCTTC. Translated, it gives CASTRNREMDEQFF.

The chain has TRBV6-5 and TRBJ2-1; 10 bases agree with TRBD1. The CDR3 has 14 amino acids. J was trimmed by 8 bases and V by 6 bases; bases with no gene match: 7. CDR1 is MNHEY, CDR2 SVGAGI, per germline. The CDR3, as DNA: TGTGCCAGCAGGCCGGGACAGGGGATTTATGAGCAGTTCTTC. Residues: CASRPGQGIYEQFF.

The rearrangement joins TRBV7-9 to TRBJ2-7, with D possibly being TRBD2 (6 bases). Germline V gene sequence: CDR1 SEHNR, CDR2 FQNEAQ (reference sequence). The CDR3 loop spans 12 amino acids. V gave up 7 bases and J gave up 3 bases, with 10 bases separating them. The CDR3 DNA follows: TGTGCCAGCACCACGGACTACTACGAGCAGTACTTC. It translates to CASTTDYYEQYF. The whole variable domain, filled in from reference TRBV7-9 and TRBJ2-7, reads DTGVSQNPRHKITKRGQNVTFRCDPISEHNRLYWYRQTLGQGPEFLTYFQNEAQLEKSRLLSDRFSAERPKGSFSTLEIQRTEQGDSAMYLCASTTDYYEQYFGPGTRLTVT.

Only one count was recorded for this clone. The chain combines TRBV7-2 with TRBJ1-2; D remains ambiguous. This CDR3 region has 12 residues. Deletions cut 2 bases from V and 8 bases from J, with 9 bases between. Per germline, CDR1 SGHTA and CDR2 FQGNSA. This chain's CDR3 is CASSLRGIGYTF. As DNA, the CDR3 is TGTGCCAGCAGCTTACGAGGAATAGGCTACACCTTC.

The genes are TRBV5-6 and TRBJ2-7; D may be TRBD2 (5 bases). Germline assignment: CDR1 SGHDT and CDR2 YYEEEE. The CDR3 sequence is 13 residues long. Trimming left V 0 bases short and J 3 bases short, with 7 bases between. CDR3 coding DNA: TGTGCCAGCAGCTTGGGGACTTACTACGAGCAGTACTTC. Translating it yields CASSLGTYYEQYF.

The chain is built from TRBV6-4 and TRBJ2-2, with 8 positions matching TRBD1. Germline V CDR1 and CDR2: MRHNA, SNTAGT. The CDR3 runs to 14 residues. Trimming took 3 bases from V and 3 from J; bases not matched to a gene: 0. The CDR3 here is CASSEDRDTGELFF. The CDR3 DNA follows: TGTGCCAGCAGTGAGGACAGGGACACCGGGGAGCTGTTTTTT.

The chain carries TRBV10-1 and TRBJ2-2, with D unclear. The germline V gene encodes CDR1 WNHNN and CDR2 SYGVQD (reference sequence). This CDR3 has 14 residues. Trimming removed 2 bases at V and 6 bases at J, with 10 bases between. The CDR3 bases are TGCGCCAGCAGTGAGCTCACCGGGCCCGGGGAGCTGTTTTTT. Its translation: CASSELTGPGELFF.